This T cell receptor (beta chain) was documented in a study of spatial heterogeneity in lung cancer. TCR cDNA molecules each had a unique molecular identifier. MiXCR was run by TCRdb on the 5' RACE reads, yielding one entry per CDR3 protein. The sample carries about 100,000 distinct CDR3 sequences, roughly 4.5% recorded once. Germline values: CDR1 SGHVS, CDR2 FQNEAQ. Trimming cost V 0 bases and J 1 base, with 15 bases left between them. The length of the CDR3 is 17 residues. This clonotype was recorded at least ten times. Its specificity is unknown. Time point reported: sample taken at primary tumor resection. The cohort: around 79 early-stage, untreated non-small cell lung cancer patients. Unsorted whole RNA samples from tumor, nontumor lung or frozen PBMC were sequenced. Study observations and caveats: The number of expanded tumor alpha and beta chains correlated with mutation number. Beta chains had 13% to 15% coverage of tumor T cells, and alpha chains had around 7.4%.

The sample consisted of lung tumor tissue, taken at surgery. The chain joins TRBV7-8 to TRBJ2-5; possibly TRBD1 or TRBD2 for D (5 bases each). This sequence originates from a male donor with early-stage non-small cell lung cancer. CDR3 sequence reads: CASSLAVGGYSQETQYF. The DNA for the CDR3 is TGTGCCAGCAGCTTAGCGGTTGGGGGATATTCCCAAGAGACCCAGTACTTC. The whole variable domain, remainder taken from reference TRBV7-8 and TRBJ2-5, is GAGVSQSPRYKVAKRGQDVALRCDPISGHVSLFWYQQALGQGPEFLTYFQNEAQLDKSGLPSDRFFAERPEGSVSTLKIQRTQQEDSAVYLCASSLAVGGYSQETQYFGPGTRLLVL.